These 13 T cell receptor beta chains originate from one sample sequenced in a study of blood T cell repertoires in COVID-19. TCRdb's copy holds only in-frame clones and misses some; the assay was immunoSEQ multiplex PCR. The sample lists 150,000 to 200,000 clones, about 80% occurring once. Sequencing was performed on PBMCs or T cells enriched from blood (not recorded which). The receptors come from a man between 60 and 75 years old who had been exposed to COVID-19.

This clone is classed as medium-sized. The chain joins TRBV7-8 to TRBJ1-1; possibly TRBD1 for D (6 bases). The germline gives CDR1 SGHVS, CDR2 FQNEAQ. CDR3 length: 14 residues. V was shortened by 3 bases and J by 4 bases, with 12 bases between the two germline ends. CDR3 in amino acids: CASSFGDIGTEAFF. The CDR3 DNA follows: TGTGCCAGCAGCTTCGGGGACATAGGCACTGAAGCTTTCTTT.

The genes are TRBV18 and TRBJ2-5, with 7 bases identical to TRBD1. CDR1 is KGHSH, CDR2 LQKENI, per germline. This CDR3 has 14 residues. V was pared by 0 bases and J by 5 bases, with 3 bases of the junction left unmatched. The CDR3, as DNA: TGTGCCAGCTCACCACCTACAGGGGCTGAGACCCAGTACTTC. Translation gives CASSPPTGAETQYF.

The V gene is TRBV7-2, the J gene TRBJ2-5; a possible D gene is TRBD1 (5 bases). The CDR3 covers 16 residues. Germline V gives CDR1 SGHTA, CDR2 FQGNSA. Trimming took off 0 bases at V and 2 bases at J, with 13 bases between the two ends. Here the CDR3 DNA reads TGTGCCAGCAGCTTAGCACTGGGGCGCGGACAAGAGACCCAGTACTTC. Translated, it gives CASSLALGRGQETQYF. The full variable domain, rest sourced from reference TRBV7-2 and TRBJ2-5, is GAGVSQSPSNKVTEKGKDVELRCDPISGHTALYWYRQSLGQGLEFLIYFQGNSAPDKSGLPSDRFSAERTGGSVSTLTIQRTQQEDSAVYLCASSLALGRGQETQYFGPGTRLLVL.

This clone was counted between two and nine times. CDR3 DNA sequence: TGTGCCACCGCCGGCTCGGGGTATTCGGACATTCAGTACTTC. It translates to CATAGSGYSDIQYF. This chain joins TRBV24-1 and TRBJ2-4; weak D call: TRBD2 (5 bases). This CDR3 has 14 residues. Trimming took 9 bases from V and 8 from J, leaving 19 bases between them. Germline loops: CDR1 KGHDR, CDR2 SFDVKD.

The J gene is TRBJ2-5, the V gene TRBV2, with 10 bases matching TRBD1. The CDR3 runs to 14 residues. Trimming at V came to 7 bases and at J to 5 bases, leaving 7 bases not matched to a gene. Germline-derived CDR1 and CDR2 are SNHLY and FYNNEI. CDR3 sequence (DNA): TGTGCCAGCAAAAGGACAGGGGGTCTGGAGACCCAGTACTTC. Translating it yields CASKRTGGLETQYF.

V and J are TRBV7-9 and TRBJ2-2, with TRBD1 matching over 7 bases. The CDR3 is made up of 14 amino acids. V lost 6 bases to trimming and J lost 7 bases; unmatched junction nucleotides: 8. Germline V gene data show CDR1 as SEHNR and CDR2 as FQNEAQ (reference sequence). This CDR3 reads CASRSQGPGGELFF. In DNA, the CDR3 is TGTGCCAGCAGGTCACAGGGGCCGGGCGGGGAGCTGTTTTTT. Full variable domain (remainder filled in from reference TRBV7-9 and TRBJ2-2): DTGVSQNPRHKITKRGQNVTFRCDPISEHNRLYWYRQTLGQGPEFLTYFQNEAQLEKSRLLSDRFSAERPKGSFSTLEIQRTEQGDSAMYLCASRSQGPGGELFFGEGSRLTVL.

The chain links TRBV6-4 to TRBJ2-3, with 9 bases fitting TRBD1. CDR1 is MRHNA and CDR2 is SNTAGT in the germline V gene. The trim removed 5 bases at V and 6 bases at J, leaving 12 bases unmatched. The CDR3 runs 16 residues. CDR3 loop: CASSPLGTGKRDTQYF. CDR3 nucleotide sequence: TGTGCCAGCAGTCCCCTCGGGACAGGGAAACGGGATACGCAGTATTTT.

This sequence joins TRBV11-2 and TRBJ2-1; 8 bases map to TRBD2. Germline-derived CDR1 and CDR2 are SGHAT and FQNNGV. The ends lost 6 bases at V and 4 bases at J; junction bases unmatched: 11. This CDR3 is 16 amino acids long. The CDR3 nucleotides are TGTGCCAGCAGGCACATTGGGACTAGTAGGTACAATGAGCAGTTCTTC. It translates to CASRHIGTSRYNEQFF.

The gene calls are TRBV29-1 and TRBJ1-1; D not resolved. Between the trimmed V and J ends, which lost 2 bases and 5 bases, there was a span of 15 bases. Germline values: CDR1 SQVTM, CDR2 ANQGSEA. This CDR3 is 14 amino acids long. The CDR3 protein is CSVESGSVGTEAFF. The CDR3 bases are TGCAGCGTTGAATCGGGGTCAGTAGGGACTGAAGCTTTCTTT.

This clone showed up just a few times. This chain uses TRBV5-8 with TRBJ1-5; 8 bases fit TRBD1. Trimming took 5 bases from V and 6 from J; bases not matched to a gene: 10. This CDR3 is 15 amino acids long. CDR1 and CDR2 from the germline V gene are SGHTS and YDEGEE. The CDR3 sequence: CASSYPDRVFQPQHF. Here the CDR3 DNA reads TGTGCCAGCAGTTACCCGGACAGGGTCTTTCAGCCCCAGCATTTT.

V and J are TRBV7-2 and TRBJ2-5, with a tentative D call TRBD2 (6 bases). V was clipped by 2 bases and J by 9 bases, with 13 bases between them. The V gene's germline CDR1 is SGHTA and CDR2 FQGNSA. CDR3 length: 13 amino acids. CDR3 coding DNA: TGTGCCAGCAGCTTACCCCCTTCTAGCGCCCAGTACTTC. It translates to CASSLPPSSAQYF. Full variable domain (remainder filled in from reference TRBV7-2 and TRBJ2-5): GAGVSQSPSNKVTEKGKDVELRCDPISGHTALYWYRQSLGQGLEFLIYFQGNSAPDKSGLPSDRFSAERTGGSVSTLTIQRTQQEDSAVYLCASSLPPSSAQYFGPGTRLLVL.

CDR3 sequence: CASSPRSMTAADNQPQHF. The CDR3 bases are TGTGCCAGTAGTCCCAGATCTATGACGGCGGCGGACAATCAGCCCCAGCATTTT. V is TRBV19 and J is TRBJ1-5; D gene uncertain. The CDR3 is 18 amino acids. The germline V gene has CDR1 LNHDA and CDR2 SQIVND (reference sequence). V was shortened by 5 bases and J by 3 bases, with 23 bases between the two germline ends.

This chain uses TRBV5-1 with TRBJ2-1; D is unclear. CDR3 length: 14 amino acids. CDR1 and CDR2 (germline): SGHRS, YFSETQ. Trimming shortened V by 0 bases and J by 8 bases, and 12 bases separated the two germline ends. In nucleotides, the CDR3 is TGCGCCAGCAGCTTGGAATTGGAGCTCTATGAGCAGTTCTTC. Its translation: CASSLELELYEQFF.